This T cell receptor (beta chain) was profiled in a study of response to subunit inactivated influenza vaccine. Germline assignment: CDR1 SGHRS and CDR2 YFSETQ. V dropped 4 bases and J dropped 4; count of bases not matched to a gene: 5. The CDR3 is made up of 14 amino acids. Notes on the study in general: The authors suggested that few new T cells are recruited per seasonal influenza vaccination.

This clonotype was detected only a few times. Its antigen is still unknown. TCRdb re-called the RT-PCR reads with MiXCR, one entry per CDR3 protein. The table has 800,000 to 1,000,000 distinct CDR3 sequences, 21% seen once. V usage is TRBV5-1 and J usage is TRBJ1-1; 9 nucleotides line up with TRBD1. Sequenced here: PBMCs from blood, sampled about 5 days after vaccination. This TCR derives from a man aged 50 to 60 who received an inactivated influenza vaccine. The CDR3 coding sequence is TGCGCCAGCAGCACCGGGGACAGGGTCACTGAAGCTTTCTTT. Its protein is CASSTGDRVTEAFF.